This T cell receptor (beta chain) originates from a study of CD8 T cells in Susac syndrome. The germline V gene encodes CDR1 SGHDN and CDR2 FVKESK. The V end was cut by 3 bases, the J end by 0 bases, with 5 bases between. This CDR3 comprises 14 residues. With random hexamers, reverse transcription was performed on about 0.45 to 1 ug of RNA. TCRdb used MiXCR to reprocess the immunoSEQ multiplex PCR reads, holding one entry per CDR3 protein. The data contain roughly 300,000 distinct CDR3 sequences, approximately 85% of them singletons. Sample: CD8+ T cells from PBMCs. The chain combines TRBV14 with TRBJ1-4; D call uncertain. This TCR was sampled from a human donor with multiple sclerosis. Here the CDR3 reads CASSHTATNEKLFF. The CDR3 coding sequence is TGTGCCAGCAGCCACACCGCAACTAATGAAAAACTGTTTTTT.